The present entry profiles one T cell receptor beta chain with its context. Antigen: not known. Assay used: immunoSEQ multiplex PCR; TCRdb lists only in-frame clones, some missing. The sample holds some 2.1 million clones; 85% to 95% are singletons and the top ten take over 1.5%. This record belongs to a study of shared clonotypes between healthy human individuals. Study outcomes and limitations: Non-shared clonotypes had lower generation probabilities than those shared by all four donors.

Germline-derived CDR1 and CDR2 are ENHRY and SYGVKD. Trimming removed 2 bases from V and 6 bases from J; junction bases left unmatched: 8. The CDR3 is 16 residues long. CD8 cells classed as naive were CD45RO-negative and positively selected for CCR7, excluding terminally differentiated effector memory CD45RA+ cells. The source is a young man in good health. Some clones in this sample may be carry-over from other donors' samples. Sequenced material: naive CD8+ T cells from PBMCs. The chain recombines TRBV10-3 with TRBJ2-1; 9 nucleotides agree with TRBD2. DNA for the CDR3: TGTGCCATCAGTGAGGAGTTAGCGGGAGTCGTCAATGAGCAGTTCTTC. It specifies CAISEELAGVVNEQFF.